Reported below is one TCR beta chain. Its specificity is unknown. Libraries were prepared by immunoSEQ multiplex PCR; TCRdb keeps only in-frame clonotypes and omits some of them. This table has 150,000 or so clones, roughly 91% appearing once. The data were obtained in a study of T cell responses to AZD1222 COVID-19 vaccine. Study-level findings and limits: Reports indicate that nearly half of spike-specific TCRs are directed at unmutated variant regions.

The CDR3 totals 16 residues. V lost 2 bases and J lost 0, with 11 bases in between. The V gene's germline CDR1 is MNHEY and CDR2 SVGAGI. The material sequenced was peripheral blood, taken on day 0 of AZD1222 vaccination. The sequence derives from an adult in good health. The chain joins TRBV6-5 to TRBJ2-1; D is undetermined. The CDR3 sequence: CASSYARRSSYNEQFF. CDR3 DNA sequence: TGTGCCAGCAGTTACGCGCGACGGAGCTCCTACAATGAGCAGTTCTTC.